What follows are 16 T cell receptor beta chains derived from one specimen sequenced in a study of OX40 agonist ivuxolimab in advanced cancers. Sequenced by immunoSEQ multiplex PCR; TCRdb stores in-frame clones only, minus some. This table holds 95,000 to 150,000 clones, roughly 93% found once. Here the sequenced sample was CD4+ or CD8+ T cells sorted from blood, taken in a trial of the OX40 agonist ivuxolimab. Receptors originate from an adult with an advanced solid tumor such as melanoma, head and neck, liver or kidney cancer.

The table lists this clone with a count of one. V gene TRBV28 combines with J gene TRBJ1-3, with D perhaps matching TRBD1 (6 bases). The CDR3 covers 13 residues. The germline gives CDR1 MDHEN, CDR2 SYDVKM. V was cut by 10 bases and J by 3 bases, with 13 bases left in between. CDR3 amino acids: CATNSGVGNTIYF. In DNA form, the CDR3 reads TGTGCCACCAATTCAGGGGTTGGAAACACCATATATTTT.

V is TRBV28 and J is TRBJ2-5; D may be TRBD1 (6 bases). The CDR3 spans 15 residues. V lost 1 base, J lost 5 bases, and 14 bases lay in between. The V gene's germline CDR1 is MDHEN and CDR2 SYDVKM. CDR3 loop: CASSLFPGAGETQYF. DNA for the CDR3: TGTGCCAGCAGTTTATTCCCAGGGGCAGGTGAGACCCAGTACTTC.

This chain uses TRBV10-2 with TRBJ2-1; D gene uncertain. The germline V gene encodes CDR1 WSHSY and CDR2 SAAADI. V lost 0 bases to trimming and J lost 7 bases, with 10 bases between them. CDR3 length: 14 residues. CDR3 sequence (DNA): TGCGCCAGCAGTGAGTCGATCCCCAGTAATGAGCAGTTCTTC. It encodes CASSESIPSNEQFF.

The chain is built from TRBV5-6 and TRBJ1-4, with D maybe TRBD1 (6 bases). Germline V gene data show CDR1 as SGHDT and CDR2 as YYEEEE. The ends were cut back, 4 bases at V and 6 bases at J, with 16 bases in the middle. The CDR3 is made up of 15 amino acids. The CDR3 nucleotides read TGTGCCAGCAGCACAAACAGGGATTGGGATGAAAAACTGTTTTTT. It encodes CASSTNRDWDEKLFF.

The chain couples TRBV18 to TRBJ1-5; possible D gene TRBD1, 5 bases. V was cut by 4 bases and J by 4 bases, with 17 bases left in between. The CDR3 contains 16 residues. CDR1 KGHSH and CDR2 LQKENI come from the germline V gene. The CDR3 spells CASSLSVTASNQPQHF. CDR3 bases: TGTGCCAGCTCACTTAGCGTGACAGCTTCTAATCAGCCCCAGCATTTT. Full variable domain (missing parts from reference TRBV18 and TRBJ1-5): NAGVMQNPRHLVRRRGQEARLRCSPMKGHSHVYWYRQLPEEGLKFMVYLQKENIIDESGMPKERFSAEFPKEGPSILRIQQVVRGDSAAYFCASSLSVTASNQPQHFGDGTRLSIL.

This rearrangement joins TRBV5-6 to TRBJ2-1, with 8 bases fitting TRBD2. The CDR3 consists of 16 residues. V shed 4 bases and J 3 bases; nucleotides not matched to a gene: 9. The V gene's germline CDR1 is SGHDT and CDR2 YYEEEE. CDR3 coding DNA: TGTGCCAGCAGCGTGGCGGGGGGCCCCTACTACAATGAGCAGTTCTTC. Protein sequence: CASSVAGGPYYNEQFF.

The rearrangement uses TRBV7-7 and TRBJ1-1, with TRBD1 identical over 7 bases. The CDR3 consists of 11 residues. The germline CDR1 and CDR2 sequences are SSHAT and FNYEAQ (reference sequence). The V and J ends lost 7 bases and 9 bases, in that order; junction bases with no gene match: 5. As DNA, the CDR3 is TGTGCCAGCACTCAGGGGGGGAAAGCTTTCTTT. As protein: CASTQGGKAFF. Full variable domain (outside the CDR3, taken from reference TRBV7-7 and TRBJ1-1): GAGVSQSPRYKVTKRGQDVTLRCDPISSHATLYWYQQALGQGPEFLTYFNYEAQPDKSGLPSDRFSAERPEGSISTLTIQRTEQRDSAMYRCASTQGGKAFFGQGTRLTVV.

The chain recombines TRBV5-4 with TRBJ2-1; possibly TRBD2 for D (5 bases). Germline-derived CDR1 and CDR2 are SGHNT and YYREEE (reference sequence). The CDR3 extends over 16 amino acids. The V gene lost 5 bases and the J gene lost 4 bases, with 19 bases spanning the gap. The CDR3 coding sequence is TGTGCCAGCAGAAAGAGGGATTCAAGGGCTTACAATGAGCAGTTCTTC. Translation: CASRKRDSRAYNEQFF.

The gene calls are TRBV30 and TRBJ1-5; D may be TRBD1 (5 bases). Germline V gene data show CDR1 as GTSNPN and CDR2 as SVGIG (reference sequence). Trimming took 0 bases from V and 3 from J, leaving 9 bases between them. The CDR3 spans 14 residues. The chain's CDR3 is CAWSVSRANQPQHF. The DNA of the CDR3 is TGTGCCTGGAGTGTAAGCAGGGCCAATCAGCCCCAGCATTTT.

This chain joins TRBV9 and TRBJ1-3, with D possibly matching TRBD1 (5 bases). Germline assignment: CDR1 SGDLS and CDR2 YYNGEE. This CDR3 is 16 amino acids long. The V and J ends lost 2 bases and 2 bases respectively, with 14 bases between them. CDR3 protein: CASSVRGGSAGNTIYF. For the CDR3, the DNA is TGTGCCAGCAGCGTGAGGGGAGGGTCGGCTGGAAACACCATATATTTT.

The chain recombines TRBV7-9 with TRBJ2-1; D is perhaps TRBD2 (7 bases). Germline V lookup: CDR1 SEHNR, CDR2 FQNEAQ (reference sequence). The length of the CDR3 is 17 residues. Trimming removed 6 bases from V and 5 bases from J, with 23 bases in between. The CDR3 DNA follows: TGTGCCAGCAGTTCGGGGGGCGACCGGAGGCGGAACAATGAGCAGTTCTTC. It is translated as CASSSGGDRRRNNEQFF. Combining the CDR3 with reference TRBV7-9 and TRBJ2-1 gives the whole variable domain DTGVSQNPRHKITKRGQNVTFRCDPISEHNRLYWYRQTLGQGPEFLTYFQNEAQLEKSRLLSDRFSAERPKGSFSTLEIQRTEQGDSAMYLCASSSGGDRRRNNEQFFGPGTRLTVL.

The rearrangement links TRBV19 to TRBJ2-5, with 7 bases fitting TRBD1. V shed 6 bases and J 5 bases; nucleotides not matched to a gene: 6. Germline V lookup: CDR1 LNHDA, CDR2 SQIVND (reference sequence). There are 13 residues in the CDR3. The DNA of the CDR3 is TGTGCCAGTAGGGGGCAGGGGGAGGAGACCCAGTACTTC. Translated: CASRGQGEETQYF. Combining the CDR3 with reference TRBV19 and TRBJ2-5 gives the whole variable domain DGGITQSPKYLFRKEGQNVTLSCEQNLNHDAMYWYRQDPGQGLRLIYYSQIVNDFQKGDIAEGYSVSREKKESFPLTVTSAQKNPTAFYLCASRGQGEETQYFGPGTRLLVL.

This clone has a single count. V usage is TRBV2 and J usage is TRBJ2-3, with 10 nucleotides matching TRBD2. There are 18 residues in the CDR3. Germline CDR1 SNHLY, CDR2 FYNNEI. The V segment lost 3 bases and the J segment 0 bases; nucleotides outside the gene matches: 9. Here the CDR3 reads CASSEGFMTSGSTDTQYF. The DNA for the CDR3 is TGTGCCAGCAGTGAGGGTTTTATGACTAGCGGGAGCACAGATACGCAGTATTTT.

This chain joins TRBV28 and TRBJ1-2; D perhaps matches TRBD1 (6 bases). This CDR3 has 14 residues. Trimming cost V 3 bases and J 2 bases, with 10 bases left between them. Germline lookup yields CDR1 MDHEN and CDR2 SYDVKM. The CDR3 loop is CASSFDQGNYGYTF. The CDR3 nucleotides read TGTGCCAGCAGTTTCGACCAGGGGAACTATGGCTACACCTTC.

The V call is TRBV19, the J call TRBJ1-1; TRBD1 is a possible D gene (5 bases). CDR3 length: 13 amino acids. V was shortened by 7 bases and J by 7 bases, with 16 bases between the two germline ends. The germline gives CDR1 LNHDA, CDR2 SQIVND (reference sequence). CDR3: CASTLRGASEAFF. The CDR3 coding sequence is TGTGCCAGTACCCTCCGAGGGGCCAGTGAAGCTTTCTTT.

The chain combines TRBV19 with TRBJ2-7; 7 nucleotides match TRBD2. J gave up 3 bases and V 4 bases, and 6 bases lay outside the gene matches. From germline, CDR1 is LNHDA and CDR2 SQIVND (reference sequence). This CDR3 region has 14 residues. CDR3 in amino acids: CASSSGSLDYEQYF. In DNA form, the CDR3 reads TGTGCCAGTAGTAGCGGGAGTCTTGACTACGAGCAGTACTTC.